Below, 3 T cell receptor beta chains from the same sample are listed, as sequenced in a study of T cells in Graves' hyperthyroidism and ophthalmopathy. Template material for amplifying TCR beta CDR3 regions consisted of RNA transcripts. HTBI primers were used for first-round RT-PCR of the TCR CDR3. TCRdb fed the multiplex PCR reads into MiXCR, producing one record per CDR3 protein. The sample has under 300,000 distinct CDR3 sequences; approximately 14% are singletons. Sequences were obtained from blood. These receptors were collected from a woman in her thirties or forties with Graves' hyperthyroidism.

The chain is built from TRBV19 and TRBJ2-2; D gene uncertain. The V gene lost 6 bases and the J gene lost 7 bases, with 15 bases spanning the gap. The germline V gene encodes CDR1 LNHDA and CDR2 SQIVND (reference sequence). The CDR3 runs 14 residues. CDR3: CASSPVSGVGELFF. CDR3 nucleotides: TGTGCCAGTAGCCCCGTATCGGGTGTCGGGGAGCTGTTTTTT.

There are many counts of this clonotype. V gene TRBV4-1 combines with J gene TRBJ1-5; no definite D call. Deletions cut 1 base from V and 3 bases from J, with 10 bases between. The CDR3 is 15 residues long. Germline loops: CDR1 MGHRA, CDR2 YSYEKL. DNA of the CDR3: TGCGCCAGCAGCCAAGCATCGGGCCTCAATCAGCCCCAGCATTTT. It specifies CASSQASGLNQPQHF.

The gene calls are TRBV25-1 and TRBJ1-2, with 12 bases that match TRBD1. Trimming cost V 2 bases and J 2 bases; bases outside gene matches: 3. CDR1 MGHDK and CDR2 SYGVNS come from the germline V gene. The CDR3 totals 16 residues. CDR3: CASSEVGTGGNYGYTF. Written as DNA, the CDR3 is TGTGCCAGCAGTGAAGTTGGGACAGGGGGCAACTATGGCTACACCTTC.